The present T cell receptor beta chain was sequenced within a study of post-analysis software for immune sequencing data. As for the study in general: Relapsing-remitting, secondary progressive and progressive-relapsing multiple sclerosis courses were included.

Germline loops: CDR1 SGHAT, CDR2 FQNNGV. The junction had 18 bases not matched to a gene; V was cut back by 1 base and J by 10 bases. The CDR3 is 18 residues long. Study results and caveats: TRBV segments more frequent in patients than in controls numbered a few and included TRBV5-6, TRBV5-1 and TRBV20-1. Comparison with controls showed significantly lower normalized Chao1 diversity in multiple sclerosis patients.

The TCR beta cDNA libraries carried unique molecular identifiers. The yield from roughly 1 to 10 million T cells was roughly 500,000 cDNA molecules in total. TCRdb recomputed calls from the PCR reads with MiXCR, one row per CDR3 protein. The sample has roughly 670,000 distinct CDR3 sequences, 55% to 70% seen once; the top ten hold about 11%. Note on this clonotype: Its antigen remains unknown.

The sequencing input was blood. The source of this sequence is a girl aged 2-10 years with multiple sclerosis. The J gene is TRBJ2-7, the V gene TRBV11-2, with 11 nucleotides matching TRBD2. In nucleotides, the CDR3 is TGTGCCAGCAGCTTAGTCCGCCCTAGCGGGAGGCCTTTACGGAACCAGTACTTC. This translates into CASSLVRPSGRPLRNQYF.